Following are 6 T cell receptor beta chains from one sample sequenced in a study of memory CD4+ T cells and cytomegalovirus serostatus. The sort gate was single viable CD3+CD4+CD8-CD45RO+ cells for memory CD4+ T cells. Only in-frame clones appear in the TCRdb table, and some are missing; sequencing was by immunoSEQ multiplex PCR. The profile shows tens of thousands of clones, approximately 81% of them singletons. The sample taken for sequencing was memory CD4+ T cells from blood. Receptors originate from an adult in good health and CMV-seronegative.

J is TRBJ2-7 and V is TRBV11-3; 7 nucleotides agree with TRBD1. V lost 0 bases, J lost 5 bases, and 13 bases stayed unmatched. Germline V lookup: CDR1 SGHNT, CDR2 YENEEA. The CDR3 totals 17 residues. CDR3 sequence: CASSLDLGVRGLDEQYF. As DNA, the CDR3 is TGTGCCAGCAGCTTAGATCTGGGTGTCAGGGGGTTGGACGAGCAGTACTTC.

The J gene is TRBJ2-1, the V gene TRBV19; no definite D call. CDR3 length equals 12 residues. The V gene lost 3 bases and the J gene lost 9 bases, with 9 bases spanning the gap. Germline CDR1 and CDR2: LNHDA and SQIVND (reference sequence). The CDR3 loop is CASSIWRGEQFF. The CDR3 coding sequence is TGTGCCAGTAGTATTTGGAGAGGTGAGCAGTTCTTC. Together with reference TRBV19 and TRBJ2-1, the CDR3 gives the full variable domain: DGGITQSPKYLFRKEGQNVTLSCEQNLNHDAMYWYRQDPGQGLRLIYYSQIVNDFQKGDIAEGYSVSREKKESFPLTVTSAQKNPTAFYLCASSIWRGEQFFGPGTRLTVL.

This clone was recorded a few times. The chain joins TRBV9 to TRBJ2-1, with TRBD2 matching over 14 bases. Germline CDR1 and CDR2: SGDLS and YYNGEE. The CDR3 is 17 residues long. V was clipped by 3 bases and J by 3 bases; unmatched bases: 5. For the CDR3, the DNA is TGTGCCAGCAGCGATGGGACTAGCGGGAGCCTCTACAATGAGCAGTTCTTC. Translating gives CASSDGTSGSLYNEQFF.

The rearrangement uses TRBV7-2 and TRBJ2-7; D possibly matches TRBD1 or TRBD2 (5 bases each). Germline V gene sequence: CDR1 SGHTA, CDR2 FQGNSA. The CDR3 sequence is 13 residues long. The V end lost 5 bases, the J end lost 3 bases, and 11 bases lay between the germline ends. CDR3 in DNA: TGTGCCAGCAGCCGGGACGCCAACTACGAGCAGTACTTC. Translation: CASSRDANYEQYF. Combining the CDR3 with reference TRBV7-2 and TRBJ2-7 gives the whole variable domain GAGVSQSPSNKVTEKGKDVELRCDPISGHTALYWYRQSLGQGLEFLIYFQGNSAPDKSGLPSDRFSAERTGGSVSTLTIQRTQQEDSAVYLCASSRDANYEQYFGPGTRLTVT.

This sequence joins TRBV5-5 and TRBJ1-1; D ambiguous. In germline, CDR1 is SGHKS, CDR2 YYEKEE (reference sequence). The CDR3 totals 13 residues. V was trimmed by 3 bases and J by 1 base, leaving 7 bases between them. The CDR3 coding sequence is TGTGCCAGCAGCTCACTGTCGAACACTGAAGCTTTCTTT. As protein: CASSSLSNTEAFF.

The chain recombines TRBV7-2 with TRBJ2-1; D may be TRBD2 (5 bases). The V end was cut by 8 bases, the J end by 0 bases, with 17 bases between. CDR3 length: 16 amino acids. CDR1 is SGHTA, CDR2 FQGNSA, per germline. The DNA for the CDR3 is TGTGCCAGCCTGCAGGCCAGCGGAGGCTCCTACAATGAGCAGTTCTTC. Translation: CASLQASGGSYNEQFF. Full variable domain (rest looked up from reference TRBV7-2 and TRBJ2-1): GAGVSQSPSNKVTEKGKDVELRCDPISGHTALYWYRQSLGQGLEFLIYFQGNSAPDKSGLPSDRFSAERTGGSVSTLTIQRTQQEDSAVYLCASLQASGGSYNEQFFGPGTRLTVL.